This T cell receptor (beta chain) originates from a study of blood T cell repertoires in COVID-19. The assay was immunoSEQ multiplex PCR, and TCRdb's table has in-frame clones only and misses some. The sample records 140,000 to 150,000 clones, around 89% being singletons. CDR3 length: 15 residues. The sequenced sample consisted of PBMCs or T cells enriched from blood (not recorded which). The clonotype originates from a woman aged 25 to 39 with acute COVID-19. The chain uses TRBV21-1 and TRBJ2-7; the D call of TRBD2 is as the table states it, not checked on the DNA. TRBV21-1 has pseudogene status. CDR3 nucleotides: TGTGCCAGCAGCAAAGGGACTAGCGGGTTCTACGAGCAGTACTTC. It specifies CASSKGTSGFYEQYF.